These 27 T cell receptor beta chains share one sample of origin, sequenced in a study of T cells in narcolepsy. TCRdb's table, derived via immunoSEQ multiplex PCR, lists solely in-frame clones and lacks some. In the table there are tens of thousands of clones, approximately 85% of which are singletons. Sequences were obtained from CD45RA- memory CD4+ T cells from PBMCs. The origin of the receptors is a human donor with narcolepsy.

The chain combines TRBV2 with TRBJ1-5; the D is unclear. V dropped 4 bases and J dropped 0 bases, with 10 bases sitting between them. Germline V lookup: CDR1 SNHLY, CDR2 FYNNEI. The CDR3 totals 15 residues. DNA for the CDR3: TGTGCCAGCAGTGTATTAACAGATAGCAATCAGCCCCAGCATTTT. Its protein is CASSVLTDSNQPQHF.

This chain uses TRBV19 with TRBJ2-1; 10 bases align to TRBD1. The CDR3 runs to 15 residues. CDR1 LNHDA and CDR2 SQIVND come from the germline V gene (reference sequence). The V gene end was trimmed by 5 bases and the J gene end by 8 bases; junction bases not matched to a gene: 9. CDR3 region: CASSSGGQGSDEQFF. DNA of the CDR3: TGTGCCAGTAGTTCCGGGGGACAGGGGTCCGATGAGCAGTTCTTC.

V gene TRBV6-1 combines with J gene TRBJ1-1, with D tentatively TRBD1 (6 bases). The CDR3 is made up of 14 amino acids. From germline, CDR1 is MNHNS and CDR2 SASEGT. Trimming stripped 6 bases from V and 1 base from J, with 12 bases between. CDR3 DNA: TGTGCCAGCAGGATACAGGGAGGGAACACTGAAGCTTTCTTT. Protein sequence: CASRIQGGNTEAFF.

There are a few counts of this clone. DNA of the CDR3: TGTGCCTGGGGGGGGACAGAAGTGGCGTGGAGCAATCAGCCCCAGCATTTT. Its translation is CAWGGTEVAWSNQPQHF. The rearrangement links TRBV30 to TRBJ1-5; 7 nucleotides align to TRBD1. J was trimmed by 1 base and V by 5 bases; bases with no gene match: 14. The CDR3 extends over 17 amino acids. Germline CDR1 is GTSNPN and CDR2 is SVGIG (reference sequence).

This chain connects TRBV21-1 to TRBJ1-2. TRBV21-1 is termed a pseudogene. This CDR3 has 18 amino acids. Written as DNA, the CDR3 is TGTGCCAAGACTCAGGCGGGTGTGGAGTTTGGGGGGAACTATGGCTACACCTTC. It specifies CAKTQAGVEFGGNYGYTF.

The J gene is TRBJ1-1, the V gene TRBV5-1, with D possibly being TRBD1 (6 bases). Germline V CDR1 and CDR2: SGHRS, YFSETQ. CDR3 size: 13 residues. Trimming cost V 4 bases and J 3 bases, with 10 bases left between them. CDR3: CASSTGQYTEAFF. The CDR3, as DNA: TGCGCCAGCAGCACGGGACAATACACTGAAGCTTTCTTT.

The V call is TRBV5-5, the J call TRBJ2-2; 10 bases match TRBD2. After removal of 2 bases from V and 4 bases from J, the junction contained 5 bases not matched to a gene. The CDR3 has 16 residues. In germline, CDR1 is SGHKS, CDR2 YYEKEE (reference sequence). The CDR3 is CASSFVVAGGTGELFF. Written as DNA, the CDR3 is TGTGCCAGCAGCTTTGTGGTAGCGGGGGGCACCGGGGAGCTGTTTTTT. Full variable domain (remainder filled in from reference TRBV5-5 and TRBJ2-2): DAGVTQSPTHLIKTRGQQVTLRCSPISGHKSVSWYQQVLGQGPQFIFQYYEKEERGRGNFPDRFSARQFPNYSSELNVNALLLGDSALYLCASSFVVAGGTGELFFGEGSRLTVL.

CDR3: CASSSLAGLETQYF. In nucleotides, the CDR3 is TGTGCCAGTAGTTCCCTAGCGGGGTTGGAGACCCAGTACTTC. The rearrangement links TRBV19 to TRBJ2-5; TRBD2 aligns across 9 bases. With V trimmed by 5 bases and J by 5 bases, 6 bases remained unmatched. This CDR3 is 14 amino acids long. Looked up from germline, CDR1 is LNHDA and CDR2 is SQIVND (reference sequence). The full variable domain, completed using reference TRBV19 and TRBJ2-5, is DGGITQSPKYLFRKEGQNVTLSCEQNLNHDAMYWYRQDPGQGLRLIYYSQIVNDFQKGDIAEGYSVSREKKESFPLTVTSAQKNPTAFYLCASSSLAGLETQYFGPGTRLLVL.

V is TRBV5-5 and J is TRBJ2-7; D tentatively fits TRBD1 or TRBD2 (5 bases each). The CDR3 consists of 15 residues. Looked up from germline, CDR1 is SGHKS and CDR2 is YYEKEE (reference sequence). V was pared by 4 bases and J by 4 bases, with 18 bases between. In DNA, the CDR3 is TGTGCCAGCAGCCTCGGGACCCAGAGTAGGTACGAGCAGTACTTC. It is translated as CASSLGTQSRYEQYF.

V is TRBV7-9 and J is TRBJ2-2; a weak D match, TRBD1 (6 bases). Trimming shortened V by 3 bases and J by 3 bases, and 8 bases separated the two germline ends. The germline gives CDR1 SEHNR, CDR2 FQNEAQ (reference sequence). This CDR3 is 14 amino acids long. This CDR3 is CASSFYRDTGELFF. The CDR3 DNA sequence: TGTGCCAGCAGCTTTTACAGGGACACCGGGGAGCTGTTTTTT.

The chain joins TRBV7-2 to TRBJ2-5; D possibly uses TRBD1 or TRBD2 (7 bases each). The germline V gene encodes CDR1 SGHTA and CDR2 FQGNSA. V was clipped by 1 base and J by 7 bases, with 16 bases between them. This CDR3 contains 15 residues. This CDR3 reads CASSLGVTGEGTQYF. In nucleotides, the CDR3 is TGTGCCAGCAGCTTAGGGGTTACAGGGGAGGGGACCCAGTACTTC.

The chain carries TRBV6-5 and TRBJ2-7; 10 bases map to TRBD1. The ends lost 3 bases at V and 3 bases at J; junction bases unmatched: 5. CDR1 and CDR2 (germline): MNHEY, SVGAGI. CDR3 length: 15 amino acids. The CDR3 sequence: CASSYSGQGVYEQYF. CDR3 in DNA: TGTGCCAGCAGTTATTCTGGACAGGGGGTCTACGAGCAGTACTTC.

This clone was seen a single time. The chain recombines TRBV6-1 with TRBJ1-5; 10 bases fit TRBD1. The ends lost 6 bases at V and 6 bases at J; junction bases unmatched: 5. The CDR3 contains 14 residues. The germline gives CDR1 MNHNS, CDR2 SASEGT. The CDR3 spells CASRGTGDAQPQHF. The CDR3 DNA reads as TGTGCCAGCAGAGGGACAGGGGACGCTCAGCCCCAGCATTTT.

V gene TRBV10-1 combines with J gene TRBJ1-5; no firm D call. This CDR3 contains 13 residues. Germline CDR1 is WNHNN and CDR2 is SYGVQD (reference sequence). V was trimmed by 5 bases and J by 1 base, leaving 6 bases between them. CDR3 residues: CASSSGSNQPQHF. As DNA, the CDR3 is TGCGCCAGCAGTAGCGGCAGCAATCAGCCCCAGCATTTT.

This chain joins TRBV5-1 and TRBJ1-3; 7 positions match TRBD1. The germline V gene encodes CDR1 SGHRS and CDR2 YFSETQ. Trimming cost V 3 bases and J 0 bases; bases outside gene matches: 6. CDR3 length equals 16 residues. Here the CDR3 DNA reads TGCGCCAGCAGCTCGGGACAGCCGAGCTCTGGAAACACCATATATTTT. This encodes CASSSGQPSSGNTIYF. Variable domain in full (rest from reference TRBV5-1 and TRBJ1-3): KAGVTQTPRYLIKTRGQQVTLSCSPISGHRSVSWYQQTPGQGLQFLFEYFSETQRNKGNFPGRFSGRQFSNSRSEMNVSTLELGDSALYLCASSSGQPSSGNTIYFGEGSWLTVV.

V gene TRBV19 combines with J gene TRBJ1-5, with 7 bases aligning to TRBD1. The CDR3 covers 16 residues. Looked up from germline, CDR1 is LNHDA and CDR2 is SQIVND (reference sequence). The ends lost 5 bases at V and 4 bases at J; junction bases unmatched: 11. The CDR3 nucleotides are TGTGCCAGTAGTCCGCCGACAGGGAGGGGAAATCAGCCCCAGCATTTT. Amino acid sequence: CASSPPTGRGNQPQHF. The full variable domain, with the rest looked up from reference TRBV19 and TRBJ1-5, is DGGITQSPKYLFRKEGQNVTLSCEQNLNHDAMYWYRQDPGQGLRLIYYSQIVNDFQKGDIAEGYSVSREKKESFPLTVTSAQKNPTAFYLCASSPPTGRGNQPQHFGDGTRLSIL.

Points on this clone: Other DNA sequences of this sample code for an identical CDR3. This chain joins TRBV7-2 and TRBJ2-7; a weak D match, TRBD2 (7 bases). V was trimmed by 5 bases and J by 0 bases, leaving 17 bases between them. The CDR3 has 16 residues. Looked up from germline, CDR1 is SGHTA and CDR2 is FQGNSA. CDR3 residues: CASSDPGGGSSYEQYF. CDR3 sequence (DNA): TGTGCCAGCAGCGACCCGGGCGGGGGCAGCTCCTACGAGCAGTACTTC.

The V and J genes are TRBV4-3 and TRBJ1-1; TRBD1 matches at 8 bases. This CDR3 region has 15 residues. CDR1 and CDR2 (germline): LGHNA, YSLEER. After removal of 1 base from V and 3 bases from J, the junction contained 4 bases not matched to a gene. CDR3 DNA: TGCGCCAGCAGCCAAGCCAGGGGGCTGGACACTGAAGCTTTCTTT. It encodes CASSQARGLDTEAFF.

Turning to this clone: The junction and the germline gene differ at one end; a read error may be behind it. The rearrangement uses TRBV5-6 and TRBJ2-5; TRBD1 or TRBD2 may be the D gene (6 bases each). CDR1 SGHDT and CDR2 YYEEEE come from the germline V gene. This CDR3 region has 13 residues. CDR3 region: CASSYGGQGTQYF. Here the CDR3 DNA reads TGTGCCAGCAGCTACGGGGGCCAAGGGACCCAGTACTTC.

The rearrangement links TRBV6-6 to TRBJ1-2; D unresolved. Looked up from germline, CDR1 is MNHNY and CDR2 is SVGAGI (reference sequence). The ends were cut back, 0 bases at V and 4 bases at J, with 12 bases in the middle. The CDR3 has 15 residues. The CDR3 here is CASSYSRGGLYGYTF. The CDR3, as DNA: TGTGCCAGCAGTTACTCGAGAGGCGGACTCTATGGCTACACCTTC.

The chain couples TRBV6-5 to TRBJ2-1; 8 nucleotides line up with TRBD1. Losses at the gene ends were 6 bases for V and 6 bases for J; bases not matched to a gene: 7. Germline assignment: CDR1 MNHEY and CDR2 SVGAGI. The length of the CDR3 is 14 residues. CDR3 coding DNA: TGTGCCAGCAGCTTGGACAGGGTCGTCAATGAGCAGTTCTTC. Protein sequence: CASSLDRVVNEQFF.

The chain has TRBV11-2 and TRBJ2-5; a possible D gene is TRBD1 (5 bases). V was trimmed by 1 base and J by 5 bases, leaving 11 bases between them. The germline gives CDR1 SGHAT, CDR2 FQNNGV. The CDR3 covers 14 residues. The CDR3 here is CASSLGGVGETQYF. CDR3 bases: TGTGCCAGCAGCTTAGGGGGCGTAGGGGAGACCCAGTACTTC.

This chain uses TRBV9 with TRBJ1-1; D remains ambiguous. The germline V and J ends were trimmed by 0 bases and 3 bases, with 9 bases remaining between them. Germline assignment: CDR1 SGDLS and CDR2 YYNGEE. The CDR3 contains 14 residues. Here the CDR3 reads CASSVGPGDTEAFF. The CDR3 bases are TGTGCCAGCAGCGTAGGGCCCGGGGACACTGAAGCTTTCTTT.

The chain carries TRBV6-5 and TRBJ2-5, with a tentative D call TRBD1 (6 bases). The germline CDR1 and CDR2 sequences are MNHEY and SVGAGI. CDR3 size: 13 residues. V was trimmed by 4 bases and J by 5 bases, leaving 11 bases between them. Written as DNA, the CDR3 is TGTGCCAGCAGTTTCACAGGGTGGGAGACCCAGTACTTC. Protein product: CASSFTGWETQYF.

The V and J genes are TRBV19 and TRBJ2-7; D is unclear. CDR3 length: 15 amino acids. The germline V and J ends were trimmed by 3 bases and 2 bases, with 14 bases remaining between them. Germline CDR1 LNHDA, CDR2 SQIVND (reference sequence). The DNA of the CDR3 is TGTGCCAGTAGTATGAAGGTTGATGGAACCTACGAGCAGTACTTC. Translation gives CASSMKVDGTYEQYF.

The chain is built from TRBV6-4 and TRBJ2-5; D gene uncertain. Trimming removed 3 bases from V and 4 bases from J, with 9 bases in between. The CDR3 loop spans 13 amino acids. CDR1 and CDR2 from the germline V gene are MRHNA and SNTAGT. Here the CDR3 reads CASSESARETQYF. In nucleotides, the CDR3 is TGTGCCAGCAGTGAAAGTGCTAGAGAGACCCAGTACTTC.

V usage is TRBV4-2 and J usage is TRBJ2-3, with 8 bases fitting TRBD1. The CDR3 spans 18 residues. The V segment lost 3 bases and the J segment 5 bases; nucleotides outside the gene matches: 16. CDR1 and CDR2 from the germline V gene are LGHNA and YNFKEQ. CDR3 coding DNA: TGTGCCAGCAGCCAGGGAAACCGGGACAGGCGATTTCAAGATACGCAGTATTTT. Translated, it gives CASSQGNRDRRFQDTQYF.